Each of the 23 T cell receptor beta chains below was sequenced from the same sample in a study of a mutant IDH1 vaccine in newly diagnosed glioma. Time point: baseline, week 1 (first vaccination visit). Treatment here: pre-vaccination baseline after standard-of-care therapy. Data came from immunoSEQ multiplex PCR; TCRdb stores just in-frame clones and leaves some out. The table lists more than 80,000 clones, 80% to 90% of them singletons, with approximately 7.4% in the top ten. The specimen was PBMCs, collected from a glioma patient treated with radiotherapy, temozolomide or both. The receptor set was obtained from a woman between 45 and 60 years old with glioma.

This clone was counted a single time. This rearrangement joins TRBV19 to TRBJ1-5; TRBD1 matches 7 bases. J was trimmed by 0 bases and V by 8 bases; bases with no gene match: 7. From germline, CDR1 is LNHDA and CDR2 SQIVND (reference sequence). There are 15 residues in the CDR3. The CDR3 is CASGDSLYSNQPQHF. CDR3 nucleotide sequence: TGTGCCAGTGGGGACAGCCTGTATAGCAATCAGCCCCAGCATTTT. Together with reference TRBV19 and TRBJ1-5, the CDR3 gives the full variable domain: DGGITQSPKYLFRKEGQNVTLSCEQNLNHDAMYWYRQDPGQGLRLIYYSQIVNDFQKGDIAEGYSVSREKKESFPLTVTSAQKNPTAFYLCASGDSLYSNQPQHFGDGTRLSIL.

This chain joins TRBV29-1 and TRBJ2-1; D possibly matches TRBD1 or TRBD2 (7 bases each). V lost 7 bases, J lost 4 bases, and 11 bases lay in between. The germline V gene encodes CDR1 SQVTM and CDR2 ANQGSEA. This CDR3 is 12 amino acids long. CDR3 sequence (DNA): TGCAGCGGGGGGGGACAGTACAATGAGCAGTTCTTC. As protein: CSGGGQYNEQFF.

CDR3 loop: CASRWGYNEQFF. The DNA of the CDR3 is TGTGCCAGCAGATGGGGTTACAATGAGCAGTTCTTC. The rearrangement uses TRBV6-1 and TRBJ2-1, with no clear D. This CDR3 contains 12 residues. Germline values: CDR1 MNHNS, CDR2 SASEGT. V lost 6 bases, J lost 4 bases, and 7 bases lay in between.

V gene TRBV11-2 combines with J gene TRBJ1-1, with a weak D call TRBD1 (6 bases). CDR1 is SGHAT and CDR2 is FQNNGV in the germline V gene. V was clipped by 5 bases and J by 11 bases, with 15 bases between them. The CDR3 has 12 residues. This CDR3 reads CASSIEGQGAFF. The CDR3 nucleotides are TGTGCCAGCAGCATCGAAGGGCAGGGGGCTTTCTTT.

The chain recombines TRBV5-6 with TRBJ1-4; TRBD1 is a possible D gene (5 bases). Germline V lookup: CDR1 SGHDT, CDR2 YYEEEE. The CDR3 has 14 residues. Trimming removed 3 bases at V and 8 bases at J, with 14 bases between. CDR3 nucleotide sequence: TGTGCCAGCAGCTCCATCCGGGGGGTAGAAAAACTGTTTTTT. It encodes CASSSIRGVEKLFF.

This clone was seen many times. V gene TRBV6-4 combines with J gene TRBJ2-3, with TRBD1 as a possible D gene (5 bases). With 0 bases removed from V and 1 base from J, the gap between germline ends came to 5 bases. CDR1 is MRHNA, CDR2 SNTAGT, per germline. This CDR3 is built from 14 residues. The CDR3 DNA follows: TGTGCCAGCAGTGACTCACAGGGCACAGATACGCAGTATTTT. The encoded protein is CASSDSQGTDTQYF.

The genes are TRBV19 and TRBJ2-7; D is possibly TRBD1 (5 bases). Germline V gene data show CDR1 as LNHDA and CDR2 as SQIVND (reference sequence). V lost 9 bases, J lost 2 bases, and 14 bases lay in between. This CDR3 has 13 residues. The CDR3 bases are TGTGCCAGCTCTTCGGACACCACCTACGAGCAGTACTTC. The encoded protein is CASSSDTTYEQYF.

This clone turned up a few times. V usage is TRBV5-1 and J usage is TRBJ2-2, with 7 bases lining up with TRBD1. This CDR3 region has 15 residues. With 6 bases clipped from V and 6 bases from J, the junction kept 11 bases outside the gene matches. CDR1 and CDR2 from the germline V gene are SGHRS and YFSETQ. The CDR3 sequence: CASTLVAGGSGELFF. DNA for the CDR3: TGCGCCAGCACCCTTGTGGCAGGGGGATCCGGGGAGCTGTTTTTT.

This CDR3 is CASTRGQGTDTQYF. CDR3 DNA: TGTGCCAGCACCCGGGGACAGGGCACAGATACGCAGTATTTT. The V call is TRBV7-2, the J call TRBJ2-3; 8 bases line up with TRBD1. V lost 7 bases and J lost 1; bases outside the gene matches: 4. Germline CDR1 and CDR2: SGHTA and FQGNSA. The CDR3 has 14 residues.

The genes are TRBV19 and TRBJ1-2, with 10 bases fitting TRBD1. The germline V gene has CDR1 LNHDA and CDR2 SQIVND (reference sequence). V trimming: 10 bases; J trimming: 6 bases; junction bases outside the gene matches: 8. The CDR3 contains 13 residues. CDR3 amino acids: CATYDRGRHGYTF. CDR3 nucleotides: TGTGCCACATATGACAGGGGGCGTCATGGCTACACCTTC.

The chain is built from TRBV27 and TRBJ2-3; D might be TRBD1 (6 bases). Trimming removed 6 bases from V and 0 bases from J, with 13 bases in between. The CDR3 is 15 amino acids. Germline CDR1 reads MNHEY; CDR2 reads SMNVEV (reference sequence). As DNA, the CDR3 is TGTGCCAGCAGCTGGACAGTACTTAGCACAGATACGCAGTATTTT. Its translation is CASSWTVLSTDTQYF.

The chain recombines TRBV19 with TRBJ1-4, with D possibly TRBD1 on 5 matching bases. CDR1 is LNHDA, CDR2 SQIVND, per germline (reference sequence). The length of the CDR3 is 14 residues. The ends were cut back, 7 bases at V and 7 bases at J, with 16 bases in the middle. The CDR3 reads CASKGGRVSEKLFF. For the CDR3, the DNA is TGTGCCAGTAAGGGCGGCAGGGTTTCTGAAAAACTGTTTTTT.

The rearrangement uses TRBV29-1 and TRBJ2-5, with TRBD2 matching 7 bases. The J call may be mistaken, given a closer DNA end match to TRBJ2-7. Germline values: CDR1 SQVTM, CDR2 ANQGSEA. This CDR3 region has 13 residues. CDR3 loop: CSVVGGAGDEQYF. DNA of the CDR3: TGCAGCGTTGTGGGAGGGGCCGGCGACGAGCAGTACTTC.

This chain links TRBV7-2 with TRBJ1-1, with TRBD1 identical over 9 bases. The ends lost 6 bases at V and 4 bases at J; junction bases unmatched: 6. Looked up from germline, CDR1 is SGHTA and CDR2 is FQGNSA. The CDR3 extends over 14 amino acids. The CDR3 reads CASSSGTGFTEAFF. DNA for the CDR3: TGTGCCAGCAGTTCCGGGACAGGGTTCACTGAAGCTTTCTTT.

This clone showed up just once. This rearrangement joins TRBV27 to TRBJ2-1, with D possibly TRBD1 on 5 matching bases. The CDR3 is 15 amino acids. Germline-derived CDR1 and CDR2 are MNHEY and SMNVEV (reference sequence). The V end was cut by 7 bases, the J end by 1 base, with 14 bases between. The CDR3 DNA is TGTGCCAGCACGTACGCAGGGATATCCTACAATGAGCAGTTCTTC. Encoded protein: CASTYAGISYNEQFF.

V is TRBV29-1 and J is TRBJ1-2; no firm D call. The CDR3 loop spans 11 amino acids. Trimming removed 5 bases at V and 8 bases at J, with 12 bases between. Germline CDR1 SQVTM, CDR2 ANQGSEA. The CDR3: CSVIDLAGYTF. In DNA, the CDR3 is TGCAGCGTTATAGATCTGGCAGGCTACACCTTC.

This sequence joins TRBV21-1 and TRBJ1-6. TRBV21-1 is reported as a pseudogene. The CDR3 totals 16 residues. The CDR3 loop is CASSKEVRVQNSPLHF. The CDR3 bases are TGTGCCAGCAGCAAAGAGGTTAGGGTACAGAATTCACCCCTCCACTTT.

Regarding this clone: One end of the junction does not line up with germline, which may come from a read error. The V call is TRBV7-7, the J call TRBJ2-1; no firm D call. From germline, CDR1 is SSHAT and CDR2 FNYEAQ (reference sequence). This CDR3 has 14 residues. In DNA, the CDR3 is TGTGCTAGCAGCTCCCAACCCGGATTCAATGAGCAGTTCTTC. This gives the protein CASSSQPGFNEQFF.

The V call is TRBV4-2, the J call TRBJ1-1, with D hard to call. There are 16 residues in the CDR3. The V end was cut by 0 bases, the J end by 5 bases, with 16 bases between. Germline V gene sequence: CDR1 LGHNA, CDR2 YNFKEQ. CDR3 DNA sequence: TGTGCCAGCAGCCAAGATTGGGCGGGAACTATAACTGAAGCTTTCTTT. This gives the protein CASSQDWAGTITEAFF.

The gene calls are TRBV5-4 and TRBJ2-7; TRBD1 is a possible D gene (6 bases). The ends were cut back, 3 bases at V and 0 bases at J, with 7 bases in the middle. CDR1 and CDR2 from the germline V gene are SGHNT and YYREEE (reference sequence). The CDR3 consists of 13 residues. The CDR3 loop reads CASSSGHSYEQYF. The CDR3 DNA follows: TGTGCCAGCAGCTCGGGACACTCCTACGAGCAGTACTTC.

The gene calls are TRBV5-1 and TRBJ2-5, with 13 bases identical to TRBD2. The germline V gene encodes CDR1 SGHRS and CDR2 YFSETQ. V trimming: 8 bases; J trimming: 4 bases; junction bases outside the gene matches: 8. This CDR3 comprises 15 residues. The CDR3 here is CASKALAGGPETQYF. CDR3 in DNA: TGCGCCAGTAAAGCACTAGCGGGGGGGCCAGAGACCCAGTACTTC. Full variable domain (outside the CDR3, taken from reference TRBV5-1 and TRBJ2-5): KAGVTQTPRYLIKTRGQQVTLSCSPISGHRSVSWYQQTPGQGLQFLFEYFSETQRNKGNFPGRFSGRQFSNSRSEMNVSTLELGDSALYLCASKALAGGPETQYFGPGTRLLVL.

V and J are TRBV19 and TRBJ1-6; D is unclear. Germline V gives CDR1 LNHDA, CDR2 SQIVND (reference sequence). The V gene lost 2 bases and the J gene lost 4 bases, with 21 bases spanning the gap. This CDR3 has 19 residues. This CDR3 is CASSISWVSTTNYNSPLHF. The CDR3 DNA is TGTGCCAGTAGTATATCTTGGGTTTCCACGACAAATTATAATTCACCCCTCCACTTT.

V usage is TRBV9 and J usage is TRBJ1-6, with a tentative D call TRBD1 (5 bases). This CDR3 spans 16 amino acids. V was pared by 4 bases and J by 7 bases, with 18 bases between. Germline assignment: CDR1 SGDLS and CDR2 YYNGEE. The CDR3 bases are TGTGCCAGCAGCAGGGGAGGCCCGAGGGTAAATTCACCCCTCCACTTT. It yields the protein CASSRGGPRVNSPLHF.